What follows are 31 T cell receptor beta chains derived from one specimen sequenced in a study of T cells in Graves' hyperthyroidism and ophthalmopathy. RNA transcripts gave rise to amplified TCR beta CDR3 regions. The HTBI set primed first-round TCR CDR3 RT-PCR. TCRdb analysed the multiplex PCR reads with MiXCR anew, one entry per CDR3 protein. The sample yields a few hundred thousand distinct CDR3 sequences, about 25% seen once. The sequenced material came from blood. The receptor set was obtained from a man between 50 and 59 years old with Graves' hyperthyroidism.

The chain uses TRBV5-1 and TRBJ2-1, with 7 bases fitting TRBD1. This CDR3 comprises 16 residues. Trimming removed 1 base from V and 7 bases from J; junction bases left unmatched: 11. CDR1 and CDR2 from the germline V gene are SGHRS and YFSETQ. CDR3 amino acids: CASSLSDRPRGNEQFF. The CDR3, as DNA: TGCGCCAGCAGCTTGTCGGACAGGCCTAGGGGGAATGAGCAGTTCTTC.

The chain uses TRBV7-3 and TRBJ2-1; perhaps TRBD2 as D (5 bases). Germline V gene data show CDR1 as SGHTA and CDR2 as FQGTGA. V was shortened by 3 bases and J by 0 bases, with 9 bases between the two germline ends. This CDR3 comprises 15 residues. This CDR3 reads CASSFQGSSYNEQFF. The CDR3 DNA sequence: TGTGCCAGCAGCTTCCAAGGGAGCTCCTACAATGAGCAGTTCTTC.

The chain employs TRBV7-9 and TRBJ2-7; TRBD2 matches 12 bases. This CDR3 region has 19 residues. Germline V lookup: CDR1 SEHNR, CDR2 FQNEAQ (reference sequence). V was clipped by 0 bases and J by 1 base; unmatched bases: 10. The CDR3 nucleotides read TGTGCCAGCAGCTTAGCGAGAGGACTAGCGGGGACTAAATCCTACGAGCAGTACTTC. The encoded protein is CASSLARGLAGTKSYEQYF.

This chain connects TRBV28 to TRBJ1-5; D unresolved. The V gene's germline CDR1 is MDHEN and CDR2 SYDVKM. V was clipped by 8 bases and J by 3 bases, with 11 bases between them. The CDR3 consists of 13 residues. The CDR3 bases are TGTGCCAGCTACGAGAGATCCAATCAGCCCCAGCATTTT. It translates to CASYERSNQPQHF.

This chain uses TRBV11-2 with TRBJ1-1; 8 nucleotides line up with TRBD1. V lost 2 bases and J lost 10; bases outside the gene matches: 18. The CDR3 loop spans 17 amino acids. Germline values: CDR1 SGHAT, CDR2 FQNNGV. The CDR3 loop is CASSLNFGDGQGFGAFF. In DNA, the CDR3 is TGTGCCAGCAGCTTAAATTTCGGGGATGGACAGGGTTTTGGAGCTTTCTTT.

In its sample, this clonotype was seen many times. V usage is TRBV28 and J usage is TRBJ1-1; 7 bases map to TRBD1. Germline trimming cut 3 bases from V and 7 bases from J; bases unmatched to any gene: 5. The CDR3 is made up of 13 amino acids. Germline V gene lookup returns CDR1 MDHEN and CDR2 SYDVKM. The CDR3 nucleotides read TGTGCCAGCAGTTTGTCAAGGGGGCTTGAAGCTTTCTTT. Translated, it gives CASSLSRGLEAFF.

V and J are TRBV7-9 and TRBJ2-5; 9 positions match TRBD2. The CDR3 runs 16 residues. Germline values: CDR1 SEHNR, CDR2 FQNEAQ (reference sequence). Trimming took 3 bases from V and 5 from J; bases not matched to a gene: 10. CDR3 residues: CASSFYGREGAETQYF. CDR3 coding DNA: TGTGCCAGCAGCTTCTACGGGCGGGAGGGCGCGGAGACCCAGTACTTC.

CDR3 coding DNA: TGCGCCAGCAGCTCTGGTGGGACTAGCGGAGCAGGCAAAAACATTCAGTACTTC. Translated: CASSSGGTSGAGKNIQYF. The chain combines TRBV5-1 with TRBJ2-4, with TRBD2 identical over 11 bases. Germline-derived CDR1 and CDR2 are SGHRS and YFSETQ. The V and J ends lost 3 bases and 3 bases, in that order; junction bases with no gene match: 11. The CDR3 sequence is 18 residues long.

This clonotype came up many times. The chain recombines TRBV2 with TRBJ1-5, with D possibly TRBD1 on 6 matching bases. The CDR3 sequence is 14 residues long. The V and J ends lost 6 bases and 2 bases respectively, with 11 bases between them. Germline V gene lookup returns CDR1 SNHLY and CDR2 FYNNEI. CDR3 in DNA: TGTGCCAGCAGCGGGGGGCTTGGCAATCAGCCCCAGCATTTT. Its translation is CASSGGLGNQPQHF.

Turning to this clonotype: No conserved phenylalanine or tryptophan is present at the end of the CDR3, so a read error is the likely explanation. This chain links TRBV15 with TRBJ2-7; D may be TRBD1 (5 bases). In germline, CDR1 is LNHNV, CDR2 YYDKDF (reference sequence). Trimming removed 0 bases from V and 7 bases from J, with 13 bases in between. The CDR3 has 14 amino acids. CDR3 in amino acids: CATSRDRAIREQYL. The CDR3 DNA follows: TGTGCCACCAGCAGAGACAGGGCTATTCGGGAGCAGTACCTC.

The rearrangement uses TRBV28 and TRBJ1-1, with D uncertain. The length of the CDR3 is 10 residues. The germline V gene encodes CDR1 MDHEN and CDR2 SYDVKM. V gave up 6 bases and J gave up 5 bases, with 4 bases separating them. The DNA for the CDR3 is TGTGCCAGCAGACGTACTGAAGCTTTCTTT. Amino acid sequence: CASRRTEAFF.

V is TRBV7-9 and J is TRBJ1-2; TRBD1 is a possible D gene (6 bases). The CDR3 runs to 14 residues. The germline V and J ends were trimmed by 5 bases and 4 bases, with 14 bases remaining between them. Germline CDR1 is SEHNR and CDR2 is FQNEAQ (reference sequence). The CDR3 bases are TGTGCCAGCAGCCCTCACAGGGAAGGCTATGGCTACACCTTC. This encodes CASSPHREGYGYTF. The full variable domain, in which reference TRBV7-9 and TRBJ1-2 provide the parts outside the CDR3, is DTGVSQNPRHKITKRGQNVTFRCDPISEHNRLYWYRQTLGQGPEFLTYFQNEAQLEKSRLLSDRFSAERPKGSFSTLEIQRTEQGDSAMYLCASSPHREGYGYTFGSGTRLTVV.

This clonotype was seen many times. This chain uses TRBV2 with TRBJ2-1; 8 nucleotides match TRBD2. Germline V gene lookup returns CDR1 SNHLY and CDR2 FYNNEI. The CDR3 consists of 13 residues. The V gene end was trimmed by 10 bases and the J gene end by 7 bases; junction bases not matched to a gene: 9. CDR3 DNA sequence: TGTGCCACACTATACGGCGGGAGGAATGAGCAGTTCTTC. This gives the protein CATLYGGRNEQFF.

This clonotype came up many times. The gene calls are TRBV18 and TRBJ1-5; D might be TRBD1 (5 bases). Germline values: CDR1 KGHSH, CDR2 LQKENI. Trimming stripped 4 bases from V and 2 bases from J, with 9 bases between. The CDR3 is made up of 14 amino acids. The DNA of the CDR3 is TGTGCCAGCTCACGCGCACAGGGCAATCAGCCCCAGCATTTT. Amino acids: CASSRAQGNQPQHF.

A single count supports this clonotype. The V gene is TRBV20-1, the J gene TRBJ2-2; D is unresolved. Trimming took off 6 bases at V and 4 bases at J, with 9 bases between the two ends. CDR3 length: 12 residues. Germline V CDR1 and CDR2: DFQATT, SNEGSKA (reference sequence). The CDR3 DNA reads as TGCAGTGCCCGACAAGGCACCGGGGAGCTGTTTTTT. Its translation: CSARQGTGELFF.

The chain carries TRBV4-2 and TRBJ2-7; 14 bases fit TRBD2. The J segment lost 4 bases and the V segment lost 4 bases, leaving 6 bases of the junction unmatched. This CDR3 has 16 amino acids. Germline V CDR1 and CDR2: LGHNA, YNFKEQ. CDR3 sequence: CASSPGTSGSLYEQYF. The CDR3 bases are TGTGCCAGCAGCCCGGGGACTAGCGGGAGTCTGTACGAGCAGTACTTC.

This clonotype was found many times. The chain carries TRBV10-3 and TRBJ2-5; 7 bases are shared with TRBD2. The junction had 4 bases not matched to a gene; V was cut back by 10 bases and J by 2 bases. Germline V gene data show CDR1 as ENHRY and CDR2 as SYGVKD. The CDR3 extends over 12 amino acids. CDR3 DNA sequence: TGTGCCACAAGCGGGGTGCAAGAGACCCAGTACTTC. It specifies CATSGVQETQYF.

This clonotype was detected only a few times. The chain uses TRBV6-1 and TRBJ2-3; 9 positions match TRBD1. With 8 bases clipped from V and 8 bases from J, the junction kept 8 bases outside the gene matches. Germline CDR1 reads MNHNS; CDR2 reads SASEGT. The CDR3 has 13 amino acids. The CDR3 sequence is CASYDRGSATQYF. The CDR3 nucleotides are TGTGCCAGCTATGACAGGGGGTCTGCTACGCAGTATTTT.

This clonotype came up once. This chain uses TRBV14 with TRBJ1-3; D is unclear. The CDR3 runs 15 residues. Germline assignment: CDR1 SGHDN and CDR2 FVKESK. The V and J ends lost 2 bases and 0 bases respectively, with 8 bases between them. CDR3 in amino acids: CASSQKQSSGNTIYF. The CDR3 nucleotides are TGTGCCAGCAGCCAAAAACAGAGCTCTGGAAACACCATATATTTT.

The chain carries TRBV7-9 and TRBJ2-5, with TRBD2 matching over 8 bases. This CDR3 comprises 20 residues. Trimming removed 5 bases from V and 0 bases from J; junction bases left unmatched: 20. Germline V gives CDR1 SEHNR, CDR2 FQNEAQ (reference sequence). DNA of the CDR3: TGTGCCAGCAGCCCCTCCCCGTCGGTAGCGGGAACAATATACCAAGAGACCCAGTACTTC. This sequence encodes CASSPSPSVAGTIYQETQYF.

This clonotype was found many times. The chain is built from TRBV11-2 and TRBJ2-1; 9 nucleotides agree with TRBD1. This CDR3 spans 15 amino acids. Unmatched junction bases numbered 10, after V lost 5 bases and J lost 8 bases. CDR1 and CDR2 (germline): SGHAT, FQNNGV. CDR3 DNA: TGTGCCAGCAGCGGCTTCCGGGACAGGGAGGATGAGCAGTTCTTC. It yields the protein CASSGFRDREDEQFF.

This clonotype was observed a few times. The chain has TRBV2 and TRBJ1-2; D not resolved. Trimming shortened V by 2 bases and J by 2 bases, and 6 bases separated the two germline ends. From germline, CDR1 is SNHLY and CDR2 FYNNEI. The CDR3 extends over 13 amino acids. This CDR3 reads CASSEQENYGYTF. Here the CDR3 DNA reads TGTGCCAGCAGTGAACAGGAGAACTATGGCTACACCTTC.

This clonotype was found a few times. The DNA for the CDR3 is TGTGCCAGCAGCGTTCAGTACTCTGGATTAATGTACTTC. Translated: CASSVQYSGLMYF. This chain connects TRBV5-5 to TRBJ2-5, with D hard to call. Deletions cut 4 bases from V and 13 bases from J, with 20 bases between. Germline CDR1 is SGHKS and CDR2 is YYEKEE (reference sequence). The CDR3 runs 13 residues.

The chain couples TRBV27 to TRBJ2-1; 10 bases are a match to TRBD2. V was pared by 5 bases and J by 9 bases, with 10 bases of the junction left unmatched. This CDR3 spans 15 amino acids. From germline, CDR1 is MNHEY and CDR2 SMNVEV (reference sequence). The CDR3 loop reads CASSTSLAGAREQFF. The CDR3 bases are TGTGCCAGCAGTACAAGCCTAGCGGGAGCACGTGAGCAGTTCTTC.

As concerns this clonotype: The junction does not match germline at one end; this may be a read error. The rearrangement links TRBV2 to TRBJ1-1, with a tentative D call TRBD1 (5 bases). Looked up from germline, CDR1 is SNHLY and CDR2 is FYNNEI. This CDR3 has 14 amino acids. CDR3 in amino acids: CASNGGRVNTEASF. CDR3 nucleotide sequence: TGTGCCAGCAATGGGGGTCGGGTGAACACTGAAGCTTCCTTT.

The chain joins TRBV27 to TRBJ2-7; 8 nucleotides line up with TRBD1. V was clipped by 7 bases and J by 9 bases; unmatched bases: 14. This CDR3 is built from 14 residues. Per the germline V gene, CDR1 is MNHEY and CDR2 is SMNVEV (reference sequence). In DNA, the CDR3 is TGTGCCAGCAACCCAGGGGGCTACCCGGGTCGGCAGTACTTC. It is translated as CASNPGGYPGRQYF.

The chain couples TRBV12-3 or TRBV12-4 to TRBJ2-2; 9 bases are a match to TRBD1. This CDR3 comprises 15 residues. Trimming at V came to 5 bases and at J to 7 bases, leaving 8 bases not matched to a gene. The CDR3 coding sequence is TGTGCCAGCAGTAAGACAGGGGGAGTCGGCGGGGAGCTGTTTTTT. Residues: CASSKTGGVGGELFF.

The chain links TRBV24-1 to TRBJ2-1; no firm D call. The CDR3 has 14 residues. Germline-derived CDR1 and CDR2 are KGHDR and SFDVKD. V was cut by 3 bases and J by 1 base, with 6 bases left in between. DNA of the CDR3: TGTGCCACCAGTGATGTAGGGTCCTACAATGAGCAGTTCTTC. Its translation: CATSDVGSYNEQFF.

V usage is TRBV5-5 and J usage is TRBJ1-1; D ambiguous. With 6 bases removed from V and 8 bases from J, the gap between germline ends came to 17 bases. Per the germline V gene, CDR1 is SGHKS and CDR2 is YYEKEE (reference sequence). This CDR3 is built from 13 residues. CDR3 amino acids: CASILSTGGEAFF. For the CDR3, the DNA is TGTGCCAGCATTCTTAGCACCGGAGGAGAAGCTTTCTTT.

The rearrangement links TRBV5-8 to TRBJ2-5, with TRBD2 identical over 7 bases. Germline V gives CDR1 SGHTS, CDR2 YDEGEE. CDR3 length: 13 amino acids. After removal of 3 bases from V and 4 bases from J, the junction contained 3 bases not matched to a gene. In DNA form, the CDR3 reads TGTGCCAGCAGCTCTCCTAGCGGAGAGACCCAGTACTTC. Amino acid sequence: CASSSPSGETQYF.

This clonotype was counted between two and nine times. The rearrangement links TRBV7-8 to TRBJ2-3, with 8 bases fitting TRBD1. Germline V CDR1 and CDR2: SGHVS, FQNEAQ. After removal of 4 bases from V and 6 bases from J, the junction contained 3 bases not matched to a gene. CDR3 length: 13 amino acids. The chain's CDR3 is CASSSGTGDTQYF. The CDR3 region has the DNA TGTGCCAGCAGCTCGGGGACAGGTGATACGCAGTATTTT.